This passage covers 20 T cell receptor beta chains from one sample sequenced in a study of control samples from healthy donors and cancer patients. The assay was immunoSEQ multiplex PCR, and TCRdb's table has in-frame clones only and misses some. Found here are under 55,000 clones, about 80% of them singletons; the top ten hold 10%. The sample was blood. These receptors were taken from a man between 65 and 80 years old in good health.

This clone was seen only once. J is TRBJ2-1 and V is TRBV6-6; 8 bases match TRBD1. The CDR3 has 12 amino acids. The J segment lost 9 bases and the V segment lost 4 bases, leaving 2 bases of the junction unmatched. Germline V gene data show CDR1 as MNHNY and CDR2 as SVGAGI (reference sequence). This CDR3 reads CASSSGGSEQFF. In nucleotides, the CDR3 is TGTGCCAGCAGTTCAGGGGGCAGTGAGCAGTTCTTC.

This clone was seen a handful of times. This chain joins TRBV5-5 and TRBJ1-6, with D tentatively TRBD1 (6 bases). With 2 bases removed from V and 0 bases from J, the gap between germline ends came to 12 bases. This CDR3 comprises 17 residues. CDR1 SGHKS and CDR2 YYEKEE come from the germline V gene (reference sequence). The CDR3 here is CASSFDRRSSYNSPLHF. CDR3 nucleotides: TGTGCCAGCAGCTTCGACAGGCGGAGCTCCTATAATTCACCCCTCCACTTT.

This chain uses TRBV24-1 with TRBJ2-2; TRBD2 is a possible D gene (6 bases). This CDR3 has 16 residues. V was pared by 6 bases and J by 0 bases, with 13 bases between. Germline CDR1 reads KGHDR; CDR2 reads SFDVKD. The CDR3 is CATSPPGLTNTGELFF. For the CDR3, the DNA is TGTGCCACCAGTCCCCCGGGACTTACGAACACCGGGGAGCTGTTTTTT.

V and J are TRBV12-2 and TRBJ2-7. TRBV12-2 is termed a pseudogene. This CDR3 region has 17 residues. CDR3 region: CASRLASADKSSYEQYF. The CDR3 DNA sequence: TGTGCAAGTCGCTTAGCCTCAGCGGACAAGAGCTCCTACGAGCAGTACTTC.

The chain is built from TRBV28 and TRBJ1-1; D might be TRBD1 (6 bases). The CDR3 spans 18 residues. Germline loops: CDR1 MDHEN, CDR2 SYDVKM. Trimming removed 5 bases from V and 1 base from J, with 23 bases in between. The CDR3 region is CASSGMRGGLRPNTEAFF. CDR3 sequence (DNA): TGTGCCAGCAGTGGGATGCGGGGGGGCCTTAGACCGAACACTGAAGCTTTCTTT.

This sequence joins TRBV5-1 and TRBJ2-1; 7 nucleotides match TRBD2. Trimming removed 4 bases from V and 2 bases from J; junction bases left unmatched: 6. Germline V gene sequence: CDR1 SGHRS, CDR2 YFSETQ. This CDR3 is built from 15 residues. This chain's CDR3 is CASSGGGKTYNEQFF. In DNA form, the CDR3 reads TGCGCCAGCAGCGGGGGAGGGAAAACCTACAATGAGCAGTTCTTC.

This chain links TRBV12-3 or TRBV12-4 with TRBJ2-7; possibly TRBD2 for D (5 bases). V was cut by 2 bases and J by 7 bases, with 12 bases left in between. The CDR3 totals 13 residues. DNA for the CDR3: TGTGCCAGCAGTTTAAAGGGAGCGAGGGAGCAGTACTTC. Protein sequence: CASSLKGAREQYF.

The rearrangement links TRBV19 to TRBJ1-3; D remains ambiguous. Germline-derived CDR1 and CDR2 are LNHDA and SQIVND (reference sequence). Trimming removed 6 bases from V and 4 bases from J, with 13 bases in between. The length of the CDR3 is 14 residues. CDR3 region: CASSRGTGGNTIYF. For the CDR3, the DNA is TGTGCCAGTAGCCGAGGAACGGGCGGAAACACCATATATTTT.

This chain's CDR3 is CASSLEAGVDTEAFF. Here the CDR3 DNA reads TGTGCCAGCAGCTTGGAGGCGGGTGTGGACACTGAAGCTTTCTTT. This chain joins TRBV5-5 and TRBJ1-1; D uncertain. Trimming shortened V by 0 bases and J by 3 bases, and 12 bases separated the two germline ends. Germline values: CDR1 SGHKS, CDR2 YYEKEE (reference sequence). The CDR3 is 15 residues long.

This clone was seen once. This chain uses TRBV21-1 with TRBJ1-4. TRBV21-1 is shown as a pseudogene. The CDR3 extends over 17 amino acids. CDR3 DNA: TGTGCCAGCAACGATAGGGAGCCTAGAGCAACTAATGAAAAACTGTTTTTT. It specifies CASNDREPRATNEKLFF.

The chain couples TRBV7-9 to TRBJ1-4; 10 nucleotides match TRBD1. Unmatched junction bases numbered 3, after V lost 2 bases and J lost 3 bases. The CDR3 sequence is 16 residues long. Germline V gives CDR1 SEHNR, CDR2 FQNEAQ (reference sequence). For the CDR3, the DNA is TGTGCCAGCAGCTTATTTGGGACAGGGGCTAATGAAAAACTGTTTTTT. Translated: CASSLFGTGANEKLFF. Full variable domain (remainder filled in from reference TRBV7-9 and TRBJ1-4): DTGVSQNPRHKITKRGQNVTFRCDPISEHNRLYWYRQTLGQGPEFLTYFQNEAQLEKSRLLSDRFSAERPKGSFSTLEIQRTEQGDSAMYLCASSLFGTGANEKLFFGSGTQLSVL.

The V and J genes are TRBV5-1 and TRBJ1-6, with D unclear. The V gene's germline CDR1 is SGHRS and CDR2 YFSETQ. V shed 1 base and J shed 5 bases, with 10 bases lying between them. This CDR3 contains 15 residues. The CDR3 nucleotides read TGCGCCAGCAGCTTGTTTCCGACGGATAATTCACCCCTCCACTTT. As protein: CASSLFPTDNSPLHF.

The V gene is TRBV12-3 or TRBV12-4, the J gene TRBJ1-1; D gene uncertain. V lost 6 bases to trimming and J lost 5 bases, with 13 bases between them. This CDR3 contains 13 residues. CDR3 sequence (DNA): TGTGCCAGCAGGGTCACTGACGGGACTGAAGCTTTCTTT. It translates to CASRVTDGTEAFF.

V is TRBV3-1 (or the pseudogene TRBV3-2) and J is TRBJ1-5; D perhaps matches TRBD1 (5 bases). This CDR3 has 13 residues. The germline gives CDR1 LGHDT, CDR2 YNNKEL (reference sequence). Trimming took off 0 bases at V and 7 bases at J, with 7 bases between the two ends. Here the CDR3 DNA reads TGTGCCAGCAGCCAAGATTGGGACCAGCCCCAGCATTTT. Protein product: CASSQDWDQPQHF.

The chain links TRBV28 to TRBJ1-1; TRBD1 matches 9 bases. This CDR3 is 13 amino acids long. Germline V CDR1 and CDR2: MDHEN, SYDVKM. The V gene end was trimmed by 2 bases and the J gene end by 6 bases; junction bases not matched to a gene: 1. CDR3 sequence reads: CASSLRDRAEAFF. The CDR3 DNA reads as TGTGCCAGCAGTTTACGGGACAGGGCTGAAGCTTTCTTT.

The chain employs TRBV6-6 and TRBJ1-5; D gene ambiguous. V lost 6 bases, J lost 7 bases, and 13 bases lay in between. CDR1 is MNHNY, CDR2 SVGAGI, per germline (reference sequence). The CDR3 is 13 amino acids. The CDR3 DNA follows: TGTGCCAGCAGCCAAGGTGGGTACCAGCCCCAGCATTTT. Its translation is CASSQGGYQPQHF.

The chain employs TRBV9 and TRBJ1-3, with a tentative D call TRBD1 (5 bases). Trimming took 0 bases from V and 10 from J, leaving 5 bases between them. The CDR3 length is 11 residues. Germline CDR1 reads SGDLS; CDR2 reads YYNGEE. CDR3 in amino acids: CASSVGGTIYF. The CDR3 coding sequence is TGTGCCAGCAGCGTAGGGGGGACCATATATTTT. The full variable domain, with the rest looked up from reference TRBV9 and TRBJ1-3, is DSGVTQTPKHLITATGQRVTLRCSPRSGDLSVYWYQQSLDQGLQFLIQYYNGEERAKGNILERFSAQQFPDLHSELNLSSLELGDSALYFCASSVGGTIYFGEGSWLTVV.

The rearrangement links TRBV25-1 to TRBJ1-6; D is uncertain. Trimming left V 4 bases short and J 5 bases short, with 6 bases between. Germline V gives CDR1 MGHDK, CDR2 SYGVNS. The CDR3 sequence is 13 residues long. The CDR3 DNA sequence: TGTGCCAGCAGTGCCTCGCATAATTCACCCCTCCACTTT. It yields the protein CASSASHNSPLHF.

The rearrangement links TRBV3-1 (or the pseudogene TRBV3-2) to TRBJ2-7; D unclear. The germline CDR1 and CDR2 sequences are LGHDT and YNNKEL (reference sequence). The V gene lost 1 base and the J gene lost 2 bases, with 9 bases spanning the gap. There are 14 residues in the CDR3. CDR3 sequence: CASSQVPFPYEQYF. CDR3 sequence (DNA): TGTGCCAGCAGCCAAGTCCCCTTTCCCTACGAGCAGTACTTC.

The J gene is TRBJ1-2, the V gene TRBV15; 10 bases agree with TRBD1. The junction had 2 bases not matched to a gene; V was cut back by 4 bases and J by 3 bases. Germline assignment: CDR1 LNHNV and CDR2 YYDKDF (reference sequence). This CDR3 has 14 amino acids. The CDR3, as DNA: TGTGCCACCAGCATCGGACAGGGGGACTATGGCTACACCTTC. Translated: CATSIGQGDYGYTF.